Each of the 27 T cell receptor beta chains below was sequenced from the same sample in a study of CD8 T cells in ankylosing spondylitis. TCRdb reprocessed the 5' RACE reads via MiXCR and lists one record per CDR3 protein. Altogether approximately 100,000 distinct CDR3 sequences are present, roughly 8.3% being singletons, with the ten largest covering 9.9%. What was sequenced was blood, either unsorted or a sorted T cell fraction (not recorded which). All receptors derive from a male donor with ankylosing spondylitis or in good health (not recorded which).

The chain employs TRBV12-5 and TRBJ2-1, with D tentatively TRBD1 or TRBD2 (5 bases each). Looked up from germline, CDR1 is LGHNT and CDR2 is FRNRAP. The CDR3 length is 17 residues. CDR3 DNA sequence: TGTGCCACCTCCAAGCAGGCCGTCGGGGCCTTTTACAATGAGCAGTTCTTC. Its protein is CATSKQAVGAFYNEQFF.

This clonotype has only a few counts. The V call is TRBV9, the J call TRBJ2-1; 8 bases are shared with TRBD2. CDR1 and CDR2 from the germline V gene are SGDLS and YYNGEE. The CDR3 spans 15 residues. J gave up 8 bases and V 0 bases, and 7 bases lay outside the gene matches. The CDR3, as DNA: TGTGCCAGCAGCGTAGGGTCGGGGGGGCGGTATGAGCAGTTCTTC. Encoded protein: CASSVGSGGRYEQFF.

This clonotype was seen a handful of times. The V and J genes are TRBV9 and TRBJ2-3; D unclear. The germline gives CDR1 SGDLS, CDR2 YYNGEE. V lost 4 bases and J 4 bases, leaving 19 bases between the germline ends. The length of the CDR3 is 16 residues. The CDR3 region is CASSPPGVDGADTQYF. Written as DNA, the CDR3 is TGTGCCAGCAGCCCCCCTGGGGTGGACGGAGCAGATACGCAGTATTTT.

As to this clonotype: A much more abundant neighbour one base away suggests this may be a read error. The chain recombines TRBV7-2 with TRBJ1-1; D remains unclear. The CDR3 loop spans 12 amino acids. Looked up from germline, CDR1 is SGHTA and CDR2 is FQGNSA. In DNA, the CDR3 is TGTGCCAGCAGCTTCACGGGGATTGAAGTTTTCTTT. This codes for CASSFTGIEVFF. The full variable domain, its missing parts supplied by reference TRBV7-2 and TRBJ1-1, is GAGVSQSPSNKVTEKGKDVELRCDPISGHTALYWYRQSLGQGLEFLIYFQGNSAPDKSGLPSDRFSAERTGGSVSTLTIQRTQQEDSAVYLCASSFTGIEVFFGQGTRLTVV.

This clonotype was counted between two and nine times. The chain employs TRBV10-3 and TRBJ2-3; D remains unclear. This CDR3 is 12 amino acids long. Germline assignment: CDR1 ENHRY and CDR2 SYGVKD. V was shortened by 6 bases and J by 4 bases, with 8 bases between the two germline ends. The CDR3 loop is CAIRKEADTQYF. The CDR3 nucleotides read TGTGCCATCAGAAAAGAGGCAGATACGCAGTATTTT.

This clonotype appeared many times. This chain joins TRBV30 and TRBJ1-2; a possible D gene is TRBD1 (6 bases). The CDR3 runs to 14 residues. Germline CDR1 is GTSNPN and CDR2 is SVGIG (reference sequence). V was clipped by 5 bases and J by 5 bases, with 18 bases between them. For the CDR3, the DNA is TGTGCCTGGGTCACCTCGGGACACCGATATGGCTACACCTTC. It encodes CAWVTSGHRYGYTF.

In its sample, this clonotype was seen many times. The chain has TRBV7-2 and TRBJ2-7; TRBD2 is a possible D gene (6 bases). Germline CDR1 and CDR2: SGHTA and FQGNSA. The CDR3 runs 17 residues. Trimming removed 2 bases from V and 1 base from J, with 18 bases in between. The CDR3, as DNA: TGTGCCAGCAGCTTAAGGGAGGAGGGTTGGGTATCCTACGAGCAGTACTTC. Protein: CASSLREEGWVSYEQYF.

This clonotype was seen repeatedly, ten times or more. The chain employs TRBV7-2 and TRBJ2-1; TRBD2 aligns across 12 bases. Per germline, CDR1 SGHTA and CDR2 FQGNSA. J was trimmed by 1 base and V by 6 bases; bases with no gene match: 1. This CDR3 contains 15 residues. The DNA of the CDR3 is TGTGCCAGCAGAGGACTAGCGGGATCCTACAATGAGCAGTTCTTC. Its translation is CASRGLAGSYNEQFF.

The sample holds many counts of this clonotype. The J gene is TRBJ1-1, the V gene TRBV20-1, with unresolved D. V was shortened by 6 bases and J by 3 bases, with 8 bases between the two germline ends. The V gene's germline CDR1 is DFQATT and CDR2 SNEGSKA (reference sequence). There are 11 residues in the CDR3. The CDR3 coding sequence is TGCAGTGCAGGAGAGTACACTGAAGCTTTCTTT. Amino acids: CSAGEYTEAFF.

This clonotype was seen ten or more times. The chain combines TRBV7-2 with TRBJ2-3, with 11 nucleotides matching TRBD2. Germline CDR1 and CDR2: SGHTA and FQGNSA. The junction had 0 bases not matched to a gene; V was cut back by 0 bases and J by 1 base. There are 16 residues in the CDR3. Here the CDR3 reads CASSLALAGGTDTQYF. The CDR3 DNA sequence: TGTGCCAGCAGCTTAGCACTAGCGGGGGGCACAGATACGCAGTATTTT.

Ten or more counts support this clonotype. V gene TRBV20-1 combines with J gene TRBJ2-7; 10 bases align to TRBD2. V was clipped by 3 bases and J by 0 bases; unmatched bases: 2. The CDR3 runs 14 residues. Germline loops: CDR1 DFQATT, CDR2 SNEGSKA (reference sequence). The CDR3 DNA sequence: TGCAGTGCTAGTGCTAGCGGGAGCTCCTACGAGCAGTACTTC. Amino acids: CSASASGSSYEQYF.

There are many counts of this clonotype. The rearrangement uses TRBV12-3 or TRBV12-4 and TRBJ1-2; D perhaps matches TRBD1 (5 bases). This CDR3 has 17 amino acids. V was shortened by 0 bases and J by 4 bases, with 18 bases between the two germline ends. CDR3 protein: CASSLAGVWGITYGYTF. CDR3 DNA: TGTGCCAGCAGTTTAGCGGGTGTATGGGGGATTACCTATGGCTACACCTTC.

The gene calls are TRBV30 and TRBJ1-1; D is perhaps TRBD1 (5 bases). Germline V gives CDR1 GTSNPN, CDR2 SVGIG (reference sequence). This CDR3 has 13 residues. The ends were cut back, 4 bases at V and 3 bases at J, with 12 bases in the middle. In nucleotides, the CDR3 is TGTGCCTGGACCTCCCCCAGGGACACTGAAGCTTTCTTT. This gives the protein CAWTSPRDTEAFF. Based on the CDR3 plus reference TRBV30 and TRBJ1-1, the full variable domain is SQTIHQWPATLVQPVGSPLSLECTVEGTSNPNLYWYRQAAGRGLQLLFYSVGIGQISSEVPQNLSASRPQDRQFILSSKKLLLSDSGFYLCAWTSPRDTEAFFGQGTRLTVV.

This clonotype showed up many times. The V and J genes are TRBV23-1 and TRBJ1-1; D is unclear. TRBV23-1 is known as an ORF, though its function is uncertain. The CDR3 loop spans 15 amino acids. Deletions cut 3 bases from V and 1 base from J, with 12 bases between. The CDR3 loop is CASSQYRKENTEAFF. DNA of the CDR3: TGCGCCAGCAGTCAGTACCGTAAGGAGAACACTGAAGCTTTCTTT.

This clonotype was picked up many times. The chain employs TRBV10-3 and TRBJ2-7; D gene ambiguous. Germline CDR1 reads ENHRY; CDR2 reads SYGVKD. The length of the CDR3 is 15 residues. V lost 4 bases and J lost 0, with 13 bases in between. CDR3 loop: CAISAGVARSYEQYF. CDR3 nucleotide sequence: TGTGCCATCAGTGCCGGCGTGGCTCGCTCCTACGAGCAGTACTTC.

This clonotype has at least ten counts. The chain is built from TRBV12-3 or TRBV12-4 and TRBJ1-1, with TRBD1 matching over 9 bases. This CDR3 has 16 amino acids. The V gene end was trimmed by 0 bases and the J gene end by 10 bases; junction bases not matched to a gene: 12. The CDR3 sequence: CASSLAPRGPDRGAFF. In DNA form, the CDR3 reads TGTGCCAGCAGTTTAGCCCCTCGCGGCCCGGACAGGGGAGCTTTCTTT.

This clonotype was counted at least ten times. This rearrangement joins TRBV25-1 to TRBJ1-5; no clear D. Trimming stripped 2 bases from V and 5 bases from J, with 13 bases between. This CDR3 region has 15 residues. Germline CDR1 and CDR2: MGHDK and SYGVNS. The CDR3 DNA is TGTGCCAGCAGTGAAGTCAAAACACCCCATCAGCCCCAGCATTTT. Translated, it gives CASSEVKTPHQPQHF. Full variable domain (rest looked up from reference TRBV25-1 and TRBJ1-5): EADIYQTPRYLVIGTGKKITLECSQTMGHDKMYWYQQDPGMELHLIHYSYGVNSTEKGDLSSESTVSRIRTEHFPLTLESARPSHTSQYLCASSEVKTPHQPQHFGDGTRLSIL.

This clonotype was seen many times. V usage is TRBV6-1 and J usage is TRBJ2-1; the D gene is possibly TRBD2 (6 bases). This CDR3 is built from 14 residues. V was shortened by 6 bases and J by 6 bases, with 15 bases between the two germline ends. Germline CDR1 and CDR2: MNHNS and SASEGT. The CDR3, as DNA: TGTGCCAGCAGCCCTCCTAGGAGGGGCAATGAGCAGTTCTTC. Translation gives CASSPPRRGNEQFF.

This clonotype was counted at least ten times. The gene calls are TRBV29-1 and TRBJ1-2; no definite D call. This CDR3 is built from 13 residues. V gave up 1 base and J gave up 4 bases, with 10 bases separating them. From germline, CDR1 is SQVTM and CDR2 ANQGSEA. For the CDR3, the DNA is TGCAGCGTTGAAGGTTCCGGGATCTATGGCTACACCTTC. This translates into CSVEGSGIYGYTF.

This clonotype has a count of ten or more. This chain connects TRBV12-3 or TRBV12-4 to TRBJ1-2; D is ambiguous. The CDR3 consists of 12 residues. Between the trimmed V and J ends, which lost 7 bases and 4 bases, there was a span of 10 bases. The CDR3 loop is CASTPTTYGYTF. The CDR3 DNA reads as TGTGCCAGCACCCCGACTACCTATGGCTACACCTTC.

This clonotype was detected ten times or more. This rearrangement joins TRBV20-1 to TRBJ2-5; D is undetermined. This CDR3 is 14 amino acids long. V shed 0 bases and J shed 2 bases, with 10 bases lying between them. Germline V gene data show CDR1 as DFQATT and CDR2 as SNEGSKA (reference sequence). In DNA, the CDR3 is TGCAGTGCTAGAGACGGTACGGTTCAAGAGACCCAGTACTTC. Translating it yields CSARDGTVQETQYF.

This clonotype was seen ten or more times. The CDR3 bases are TGTGCCAGCAGCTTCTGGGGACAGGGCCACAATGAGCAGTTCTTC. Translating gives CASSFWGQGHNEQFF. This chain connects TRBV7-2 to TRBJ2-1; TRBD1 agrees at 9 bases. This CDR3 has 15 residues. J lost 5 bases, V lost 3 bases, and 5 bases had no gene match. The germline V gene has CDR1 SGHTA and CDR2 FQGNSA.

This clonotype was counted many times. The chain has TRBV4-1 and TRBJ2-5; D unresolved. The V end was cut by 3 bases, the J end by 2 bases, with 13 bases between. The germline gives CDR1 MGHRA, CDR2 YSYEKL. The CDR3 runs 15 residues. Here the CDR3 DNA reads TGCGCCAGCAGCCAGGGTCAATTAGTACAAGAGACCCAGTACTTC. This codes for CASSQGQLVQETQYF.

This clonotype was detected many times. The rearrangement joins TRBV5-5 to TRBJ2-7; 14 bases map to TRBD2. The CDR3 is made up of 16 amino acids. Germline V gene data show CDR1 as SGHKS and CDR2 as YYEKEE (reference sequence). The V gene end was trimmed by 3 bases and the J gene end by 4 bases; junction bases not matched to a gene: 6. CDR3 bases: TGTGCCAGCAGCTCGGGACTAGCGGGAGTACGGTACGAGCAGTACTTC. It is translated as CASSSGLAGVRYEQYF. The full variable domain, with the rest looked up from reference TRBV5-5 and TRBJ2-7, is DAGVTQSPTHLIKTRGQQVTLRCSPISGHKSVSWYQQVLGQGPQFIFQYYEKEERGRGNFPDRFSARQFPNYSSELNVNALLLGDSALYLCASSSGLAGVRYEQYFGPGTRLTVT.

This clonotype has ten or more counts. This chain links TRBV7-2 with TRBJ2-3; the D is unclear. The CDR3 loop spans 14 amino acids. Trimming stripped 5 bases from V and 2 bases from J, with 11 bases between. CDR1 and CDR2 from the germline V gene are SGHTA and FQGNSA. The DNA for the CDR3 is TGTGCCAGCAGCCGCATGCGTGCCACAGATACGCAGTATTTT. Translation: CASSRMRATDTQYF.

This clonotype was recorded at least ten times. The chain employs TRBV20-1 and TRBJ2-1; D perhaps matches TRBD2 (6 bases). Trimming took off 6 bases at V and 5 bases at J, with 14 bases between the two ends. The V gene's germline CDR1 is DFQATT and CDR2 SNEGSKA (reference sequence). The CDR3 sequence is 13 residues long. CDR3 in amino acids: CSAAPGDHNEQFF. The CDR3 region has the DNA TGCAGTGCGGCGCCGGGGGACCACAATGAGCAGTTCTTC.

The sample holds many counts of this clonotype. The chain has TRBV6-2 or TRBV6-3 and TRBJ2-5; 12 bases match TRBD1. Looked up from germline, CDR1 is MNHEY and CDR2 is SVGEGT. This CDR3 has 15 amino acids. V trimming: 6 bases; J trimming: 5 bases; junction bases outside the gene matches: 7. CDR3 DNA: TGTGCCAGCAGCCCCGGGACAGGGGGCGAGGAGACCCAGTACTTC. Its translation is CASSPGTGGEETQYF.